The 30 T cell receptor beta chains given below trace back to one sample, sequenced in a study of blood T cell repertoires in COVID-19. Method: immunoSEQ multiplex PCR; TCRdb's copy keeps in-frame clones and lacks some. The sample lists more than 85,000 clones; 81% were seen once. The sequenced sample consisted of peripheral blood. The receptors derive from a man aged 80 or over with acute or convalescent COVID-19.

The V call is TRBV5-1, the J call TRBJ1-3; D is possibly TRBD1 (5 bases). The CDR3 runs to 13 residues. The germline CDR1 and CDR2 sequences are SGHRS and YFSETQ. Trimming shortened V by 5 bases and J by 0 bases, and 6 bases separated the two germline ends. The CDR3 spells CASRDSSGNTIYF. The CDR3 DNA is TGCGCCAGCAGAGACAGCTCTGGAAACACCATATATTTT.

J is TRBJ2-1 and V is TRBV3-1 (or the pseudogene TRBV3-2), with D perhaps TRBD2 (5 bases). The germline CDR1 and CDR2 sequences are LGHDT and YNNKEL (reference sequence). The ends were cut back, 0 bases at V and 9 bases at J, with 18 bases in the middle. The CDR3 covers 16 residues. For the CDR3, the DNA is TGTGCCAGCAGCCAAGATTTTTGGGCAGCCCGGGGTGAGCAGTTCTTC. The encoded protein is CASSQDFWAARGEQFF.

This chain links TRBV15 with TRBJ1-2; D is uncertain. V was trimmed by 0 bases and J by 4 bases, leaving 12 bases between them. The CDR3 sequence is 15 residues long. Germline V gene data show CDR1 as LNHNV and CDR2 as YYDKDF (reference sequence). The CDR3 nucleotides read TGTGCCACCAGCAGAGATCTATTGACGGGCTATGGCTACACCTTC. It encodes CATSRDLLTGYGYTF.

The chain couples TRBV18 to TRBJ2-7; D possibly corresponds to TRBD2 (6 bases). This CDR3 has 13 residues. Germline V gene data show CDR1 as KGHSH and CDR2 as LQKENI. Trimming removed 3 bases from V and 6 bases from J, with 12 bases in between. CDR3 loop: CASSPELASEQYF. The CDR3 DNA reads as TGTGCCAGCTCACCGGAACTAGCTAGCGAGCAGTACTTC.

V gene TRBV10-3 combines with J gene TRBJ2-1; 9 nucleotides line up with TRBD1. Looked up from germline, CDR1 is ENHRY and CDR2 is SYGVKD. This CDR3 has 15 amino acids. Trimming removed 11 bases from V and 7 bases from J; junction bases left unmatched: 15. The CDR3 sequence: CASSLEQGAGNEQFF. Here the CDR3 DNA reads TGTGCCTCTTCTCTAGAACAGGGGGCAGGGAATGAGCAGTTCTTC.

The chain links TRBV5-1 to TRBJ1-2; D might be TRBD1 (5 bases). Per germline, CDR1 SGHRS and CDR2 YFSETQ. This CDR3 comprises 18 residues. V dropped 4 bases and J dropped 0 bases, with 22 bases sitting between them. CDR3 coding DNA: TGCGCCAGCAGCGACTTAGGTGGGTCAGGGTCACCTAACTATGGCTACACCTTC. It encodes CASSDLGGSGSPNYGYTF.

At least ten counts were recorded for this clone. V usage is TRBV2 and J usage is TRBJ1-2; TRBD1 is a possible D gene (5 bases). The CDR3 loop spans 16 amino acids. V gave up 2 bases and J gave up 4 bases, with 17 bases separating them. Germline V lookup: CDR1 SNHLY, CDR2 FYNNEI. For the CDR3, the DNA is TGTGCCAGCAGTGAAAGTGAGGACATGAGCAGCTATGGCTACACCTTC. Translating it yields CASSESEDMSSYGYTF. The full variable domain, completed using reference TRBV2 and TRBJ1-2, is EPEVTQTPSHQVTQMGQEVILRCVPISNHLYFYWYRQILGQKVEFLVSFYNNEISEKSEIFDDQFSVERPDGSNFTLKIRSTKLEDSAMYFCASSESEDMSSYGYTFGSGTRLTVV.

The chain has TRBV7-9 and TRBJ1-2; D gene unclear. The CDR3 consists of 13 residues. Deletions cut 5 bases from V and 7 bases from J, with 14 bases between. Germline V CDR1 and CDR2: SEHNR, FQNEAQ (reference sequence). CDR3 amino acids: CASSPEEGTGYTF. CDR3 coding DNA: TGTGCCAGCAGCCCCGAGGAGGGAACTGGCTACACCTTC.

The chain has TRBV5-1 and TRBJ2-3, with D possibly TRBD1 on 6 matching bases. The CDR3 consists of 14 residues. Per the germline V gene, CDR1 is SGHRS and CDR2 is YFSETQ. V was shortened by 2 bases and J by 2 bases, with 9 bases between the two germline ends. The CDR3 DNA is TGCGCCAGCAGCTTAGGACAGTACACAGATACGCAGTATTTT. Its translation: CASSLGQYTDTQYF.

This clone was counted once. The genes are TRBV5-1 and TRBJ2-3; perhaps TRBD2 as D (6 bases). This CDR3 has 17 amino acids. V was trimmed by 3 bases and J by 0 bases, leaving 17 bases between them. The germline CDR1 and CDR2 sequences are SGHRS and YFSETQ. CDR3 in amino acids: CASSSLKAGRSTDTQYF. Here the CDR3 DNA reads TGCGCCAGCAGCTCCCTTAAGGCGGGACGCAGCACAGATACGCAGTATTTT.

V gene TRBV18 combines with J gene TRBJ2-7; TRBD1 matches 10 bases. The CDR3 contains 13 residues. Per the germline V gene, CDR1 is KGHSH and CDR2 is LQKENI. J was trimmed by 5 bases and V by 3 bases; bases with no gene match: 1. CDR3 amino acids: CASSPGQGNEQYF. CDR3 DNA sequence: TGTGCCAGCTCACCGGGACAGGGGAACGAGCAGTACTTC.

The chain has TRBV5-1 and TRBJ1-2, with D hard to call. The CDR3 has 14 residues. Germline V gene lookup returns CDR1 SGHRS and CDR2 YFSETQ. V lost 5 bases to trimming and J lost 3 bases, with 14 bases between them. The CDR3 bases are TGCGCCAGCAGGGCTTATCCCCTCGACTATGGCTACACCTTC. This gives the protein CASRAYPLDYGYTF.

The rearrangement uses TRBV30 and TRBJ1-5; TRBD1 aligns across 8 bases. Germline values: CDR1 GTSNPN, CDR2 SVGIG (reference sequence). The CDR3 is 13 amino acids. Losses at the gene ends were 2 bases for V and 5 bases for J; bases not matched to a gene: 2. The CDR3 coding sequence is TGTGCCTGGAGTACACAGGGGGATCAGCCCCAGCATTTT. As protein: CAWSTQGDQPQHF.

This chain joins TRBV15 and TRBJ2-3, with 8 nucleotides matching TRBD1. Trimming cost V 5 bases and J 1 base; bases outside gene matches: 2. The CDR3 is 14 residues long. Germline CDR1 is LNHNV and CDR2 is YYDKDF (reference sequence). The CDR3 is CATSRTGRTDTQYF. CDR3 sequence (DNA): TGTGCCACCAGCCGGACAGGGCGCACAGATACGCAGTATTTT.

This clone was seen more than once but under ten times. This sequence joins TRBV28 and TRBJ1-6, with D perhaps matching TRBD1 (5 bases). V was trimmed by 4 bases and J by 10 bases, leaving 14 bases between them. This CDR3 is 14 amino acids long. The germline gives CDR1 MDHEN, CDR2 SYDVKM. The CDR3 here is CASSSVLGESPLHF. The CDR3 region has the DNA TGTGCCAGCAGTTCCGTCCTAGGGGAATCACCCCTCCACTTT.

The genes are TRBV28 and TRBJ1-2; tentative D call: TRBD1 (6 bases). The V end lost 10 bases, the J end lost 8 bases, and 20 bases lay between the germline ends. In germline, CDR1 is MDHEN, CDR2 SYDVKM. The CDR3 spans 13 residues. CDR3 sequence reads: CATAPGHQRGYTF. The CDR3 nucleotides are TGTGCCACTGCACCGGGACATCAAAGGGGCTACACCTTC.

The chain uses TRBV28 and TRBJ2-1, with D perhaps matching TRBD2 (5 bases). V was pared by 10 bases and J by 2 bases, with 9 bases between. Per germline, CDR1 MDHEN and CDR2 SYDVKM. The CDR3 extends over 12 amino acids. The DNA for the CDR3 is TGTGCCACCAGCGGAGCCTACAATGAGCAGTTCTTC. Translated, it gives CATSGAYNEQFF. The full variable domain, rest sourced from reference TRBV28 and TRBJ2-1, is DVKVTQSSRYLVKRTGEKVFLECVQDMDHENMFWYRQDPGLGLRLIYFSYDVKMKEKGDIPEGYSVSREKKERFSLILESASTNQTSMYLCATSGAYNEQFFGPGTRLTVL.

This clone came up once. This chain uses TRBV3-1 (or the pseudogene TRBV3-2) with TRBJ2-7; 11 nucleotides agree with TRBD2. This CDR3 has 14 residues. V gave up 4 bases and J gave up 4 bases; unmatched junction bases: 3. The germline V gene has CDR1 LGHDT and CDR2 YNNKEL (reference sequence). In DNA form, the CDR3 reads TGTGCCAGCAGCCTTAGCGGGAGGGTTTACGAGCAGTACTTC. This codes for CASSLSGRVYEQYF.

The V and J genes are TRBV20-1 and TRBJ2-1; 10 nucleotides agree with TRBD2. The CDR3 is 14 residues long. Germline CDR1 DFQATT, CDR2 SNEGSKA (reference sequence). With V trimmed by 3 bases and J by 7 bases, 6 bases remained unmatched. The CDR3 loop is CSASLAGAWNEQFF. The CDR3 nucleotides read TGCAGTGCTAGTCTAGCGGGAGCGTGGAATGAGCAGTTCTTC.

The CDR3 sequence: CASSSGLAVYNEQFF. CDR3 nucleotide sequence: TGCGCCAGCAGCTCCGGACTAGCGGTATACAATGAGCAGTTCTTC. This chain links TRBV5-1 with TRBJ2-1; 10 nucleotides match TRBD2. This CDR3 spans 15 amino acids. The germline gives CDR1 SGHRS, CDR2 YFSETQ. Trimming cost V 3 bases and J 4 bases; bases outside gene matches: 4.

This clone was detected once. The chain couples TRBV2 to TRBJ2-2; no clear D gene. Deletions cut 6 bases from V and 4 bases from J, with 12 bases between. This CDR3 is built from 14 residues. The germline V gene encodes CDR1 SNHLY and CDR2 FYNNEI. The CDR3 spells CASRERERTGELFF. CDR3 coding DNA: TGTGCCAGCAGGGAGCGTGAGCGCACCGGGGAGCTGTTTTTT.

CDR3 sequence: CASSFGSPQSSPLHF. DNA of the CDR3: TGTGCCAGCAGTTTCGGGTCTCCTCAGTCTTCACCCCTCCACTTT. The V call is TRBV6-5, the J call TRBJ1-6; D uncertain. V lost 4 bases to trimming and J lost 9 bases, with 16 bases between them. The CDR3 has 15 amino acids. The germline V gene encodes CDR1 MNHEY and CDR2 SVGAGI.

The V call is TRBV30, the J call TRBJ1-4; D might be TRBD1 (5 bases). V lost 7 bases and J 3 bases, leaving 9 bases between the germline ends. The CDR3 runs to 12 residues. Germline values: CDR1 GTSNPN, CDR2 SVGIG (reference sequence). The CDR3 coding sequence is TGTGCCTACGACAGACCTAATGAAAAACTGTTTTTT. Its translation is CAYDRPNEKLFF.

Here the CDR3 DNA reads TGTGCCAGCAGTGTACTGATTAATGAAAAACTGTTTTTT. Amino acids: CASSVLINEKLFF. The rearrangement links TRBV2 to TRBJ1-4; D ambiguous. The CDR3 is 13 residues long. Trimming took off 4 bases at V and 4 bases at J, with 7 bases between the two ends. Germline CDR1 and CDR2: SNHLY and FYNNEI.

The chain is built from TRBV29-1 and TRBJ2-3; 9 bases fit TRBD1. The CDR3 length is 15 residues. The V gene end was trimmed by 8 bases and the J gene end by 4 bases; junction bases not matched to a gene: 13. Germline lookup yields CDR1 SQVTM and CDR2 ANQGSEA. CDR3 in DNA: TGCAGCATCAAGGAGACAGGGGGTTCCTCAGATACGCAGTATTTT. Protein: CSIKETGGSSDTQYF.

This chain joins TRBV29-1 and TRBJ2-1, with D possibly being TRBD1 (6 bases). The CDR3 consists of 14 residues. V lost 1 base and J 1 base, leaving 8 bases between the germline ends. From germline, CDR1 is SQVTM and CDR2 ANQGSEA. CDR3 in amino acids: CSVEGGQSYNEQFF. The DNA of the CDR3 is TGCAGCGTTGAAGGGGGGCAATCCTACAATGAGCAGTTCTTC.

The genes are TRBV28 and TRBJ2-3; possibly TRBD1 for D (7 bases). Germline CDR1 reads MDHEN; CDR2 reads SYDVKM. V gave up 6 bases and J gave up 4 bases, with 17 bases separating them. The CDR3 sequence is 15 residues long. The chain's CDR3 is CASSSPRRGADTQYF. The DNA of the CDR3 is TGTGCCAGCAGCTCTCCTCGCAGGGGGGCAGATACGCAGTATTTT.

CDR3 DNA sequence: TGTGCCATCAGTGAGACCGGGACAGGGGGCGATTCACCCCTCCACTTT. This codes for CAISETGTGGDSPLHF. The V call is TRBV10-3, the J call TRBJ1-6; TRBD1 matches 12 bases. There are 16 residues in the CDR3. The V segment lost 2 bases and the J segment 8 bases; nucleotides outside the gene matches: 4. Germline-derived CDR1 and CDR2 are ENHRY and SYGVKD.

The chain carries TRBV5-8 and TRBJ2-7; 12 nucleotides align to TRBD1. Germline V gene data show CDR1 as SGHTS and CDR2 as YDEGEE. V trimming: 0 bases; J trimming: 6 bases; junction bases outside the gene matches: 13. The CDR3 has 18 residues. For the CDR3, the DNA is TGTGCCAGCAGCTTGGTTCGTAGTTTTGGGACAGGGGGCGGCGAGCAGTACTTC. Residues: CASSLVRSFGTGGGEQYF.

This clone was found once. CDR3 coding DNA: TGTGCCAGCTCACCCGACGGGTTCTCTGGAAACACCATATATTTT. Protein product: CASSPDGFSGNTIYF. The genes are TRBV18 and TRBJ1-3; D call uncertain. This CDR3 is built from 15 residues. Germline CDR1 reads KGHSH; CDR2 reads LQKENI. V lost 3 bases and J lost 0, with 9 bases in between.